The rows below give T cell receptor beta chains drawn from one sample of a study of T-cell reconstitution after alpha-beta-depleted transplantation in children. Each CDR3 protein is one row after TCRdb ran MiXCR on the PCR reads. The top ten clones hold 36% of a sample with a few hundred thousand distinct CDR3 sequences, roughly 30% of them seen once. The sequencing here drew on PBMCs, taken before TCRalphabeta/CD19-depleted stem cell transplant. These TCRs come from a boy less than two years old with Wiskott-Aldrich syndrome, due to receive a stem cell transplant. Both conserved end residues are part of each CDR3. A D gene is named only where the DNA matches it firmly. Clone size, where shown, is once, few, many, or a class for clones that have expanded.

D	V	size	length	J	CDR3	DNA
TRBD2	TRBV5-1	few	15	TRBJ2-7	CASSLDGLALSEQYF	TGCGCCAGCAGCTTGGATGGACTAGCTCTCTCCGAGCAGTACTTC
.	TRBV6-6	.	13	TRBJ1-2	CASAEAGTYGYTF	TGTGCCAGCGCCGAGGCAGGGACTTATGGCTACACCTTC
TRBD2	TRBV15	few	16	TRBJ2-5	CATSRRRGLAGETQYF	TGTGCCACCAGCAGACGAAGGGGACTAGCGGGAGAGACCCAGTACTTC
.	TRBV20-1	.	13	TRBJ2-7	CSGRRGAAYEQYF	TGCAGTGGAAGACGGGGGGCGGCCTACGAGCAGTACTTC
TRBD1	TRBV6-1	.	14	TRBJ2-1	CASRPGQGTNEQFF	TGTGCCAGCAGGCCTGGACAGGGGACGAATGAGCAGTTCTTC
TRBD2	TRBV20-1	.	14	TRBJ2-1	CSARGSGSWFEQFF	TGCAGTGCTAGAGGGAGCGGGAGCTGGTTCGAGCAGTTCTTC
.	TRBV28	.	14	TRBJ2-7	CASSPAGYSYEQYF	TGTGCCAGCAGCCCCGCCGGCTACTCCTACGAGCAGTACTTC
.	TRBV20-1	.	14	TRBJ1-1	CSAGAYLGVTAAFF	TGCAGTGCAGGGGCTTACCTTGGGGTCACTGCAGCTTTCTTT
TRBD1	TRBV5-1	many	15	TRBJ2-1	CASSLLDRGRHEQFF	TGCGCCAGCAGCCTCTTGGACAGGGGAAGGCATGAGCAGTTCTTC
.	TRBV5-1	few	17	TRBJ2-7	CASSLRSNRFTVYEQYF	TGCGCCAGCAGCTTGCGGTCGAACAGGTTCACCGTTTACGAGCAGTACTTC
TRBD1	TRBV27	.	15	TRBJ1-1	CASSFDRGKLTEAFF	TGTGCCAGCAGTTTTGACAGGGGGAAGCTCACTGAAGCTTTCTTT
.	TRBV11-1	.	15	TRBJ2-5	CASSLWFGVGETQYF	TGTGCCAGCAGCTTATGGTTCGGCGTCGGGGAGACCCAGTACTTC
TRBD1	TRBV27	few	14	TRBJ2-7	CASARAGTGFEQYF	TGTGCCAGCGCTCGGGCAGGGACAGGGTTCGAGCAGTACTTC
.	TRBV20-1	.	17	TRBJ1-4	CSARALRHSATNEKLFF	TGCAGTGCTAGAGCTCTTAGACACTCTGCAACTAATGAAAAACTGTTTTTT
.	TRBV5-1	.	14	TRBJ2-4	CASSLDRVGDIQYF	TGCGCCAGCAGCTTGGACAGGGTTGGGGACATTCAGTACTTC
TRBD2	TRBV7-6	.	17	TRBJ2-1	CASSPTGGSGSYNEQFF	TGTGCCAGCAGCCCTACGGGCGGGAGCGGCTCCTACAATGAGCAGTTCTTC
.	TRBV7-9	.	16	TRBJ2-6	CASSLAQGTGANVLTF	TGTGCCAGCAGCTTAGCCCAGGGAACTGGGGCCAACGTCCTGACTTTC
TRBD1	TRBV5-1	many	14	TRBJ2-5	CASSLAAGGETQYF	TGCGCCAGCAGCTTGGCTGCAGGGGGCGAGACCCAGTACTTC
.	TRBV9	.	16	TRBJ2-5	CASSVSGVTGLKTQYF	TGTGCCAGCAGCGTTTCGGGCGTGACCGGTCTAAAGACCCAGTACTTC
TRBD1	TRBV20-1	few	14	TRBJ2-3	CSASQGASTDTQYF	TGCAGTGCTAGTCAGGGGGCTAGCACAGATACGCAGTATTTT
.	TRBV24-1	few	16	TRBJ2-3	CATSDTARGDTDTQYF	TGTGCCACCAGTGACACCGCCAGGGGCGATACAGATACGCAGTATTTT
.	TRBV20-1	.	14	TRBJ2-3	CSAFDSLGADTQYF	TGCAGTGCTTTTGACTCGCTAGGGGCAGATACGCAGTATTTT
.	TRBV10-3	.	16	TRBJ2-6	CAISDLDLSGANVLTF	TGTGCCATCAGTGACCTAGATCTCTCCGGGGCCAACGTCCTGACTTTC
.	TRBV5-1	.	15	TRBJ2-6	CASGETPSGANVLTF	TGCGCCAGCGGCGAAACACCCTCTGGGGCCAACGTCCTGACTTTC
.	TRBV5-1	many	15	TRBJ2-3	CASSLLGRSTDTQYF	TGCGCCAGCAGCTTGCTAGGTCGGAGCACAGATACGCAGTATTTT
.	TRBV7-6	few	13	TRBJ1-4	CASSFRGNEKLFF	TGTGCCAGCAGCTTTCGGGGCAATGAAAAACTGTTTTTT
TRBD1	TRBV20-1	.	12	TRBJ1-2	CSASNRGYGYTF	TGCAGTGCTAGTAACAGGGGGTATGGCTACACCTTC
.	TRBV20-1	.	14	TRBJ2-1	CSARAAGRYNEQFF	TGCAGTGCTAGAGCGGCGGGACGGTACAATGAGCAGTTCTTC
.	TRBV12-3/TRBV12-4	few	14	TRBJ1-3	CASRAREFGNTIYF	TGTGCCAGCAGGGCTCGGGAATTTGGAAACACCATATATTTT